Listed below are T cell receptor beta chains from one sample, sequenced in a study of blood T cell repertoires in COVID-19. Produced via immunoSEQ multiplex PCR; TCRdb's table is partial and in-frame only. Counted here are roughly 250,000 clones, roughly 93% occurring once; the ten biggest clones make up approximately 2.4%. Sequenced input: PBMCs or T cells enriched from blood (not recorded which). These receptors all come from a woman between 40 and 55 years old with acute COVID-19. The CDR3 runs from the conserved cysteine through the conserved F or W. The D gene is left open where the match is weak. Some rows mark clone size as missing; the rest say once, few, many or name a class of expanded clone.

cdr3_nt: TGTGCCAGCAGCTTAGTCGGCGGGGGGTCCTACGAGCAGTACTTC
cdr3_aa: CASSLVGGGSYEQYF
v_call: TRBV11-2
d_call: TRBD2
clone_size: NA
j_call: TRBJ2-7

cdr3_nt: TGTGCCAGCAGTCATGACAGATACGAGCAGTACTTC
cdr3_aa: CASSHDRYEQYF
v_call: TRBV12-3/TRBV12-4
d_call: NA
clone_size: NA
j_call: TRBJ2-7

cdr3_nt: TGTGCCAGCAGTTTATCCCGGACAGGGGGCTTTTCACCCCTCCACTTT
cdr3_aa: CASSLSRTGGFSPLHF
v_call: TRBV28
d_call: TRBD1
clone_size: NA
j_call: TRBJ1-6

cdr3_nt: TGTGCCAGCAGCTTCATGGGACTAGCGGAAAACAATGAGCAGTTCTTC
cdr3_aa: CASSFMGLAENNEQFF
v_call: TRBV7-2
d_call: TRBD2
clone_size: NA
j_call: TRBJ2-1

cdr3_nt: TGTGCCAGCAGCGGGGAGGATAATCCAGGTGGCTACACCTTC
cdr3_aa: CASSGEDNPGGYTF
v_call: TRBV5-5
d_call: NA
clone_size: once
j_call: TRBJ1-2

cdr3_nt: TGTGCTAGTGGTTTGGGGGATGCTCGGACTTCCTACGAGCAGTACTTC
cdr3_aa: CASGLGDARTSYEQYF
v_call: TRBV12-5
d_call: NA
clone_size: NA
j_call: TRBJ2-7

cdr3_nt: TGTGCCAGCTCACCTTTGGACAGTATGAACTATGGCTACACCTTC
cdr3_aa: CASSPLDSMNYGYTF
v_call: TRBV18
d_call: NA
clone_size: NA
j_call: TRBJ1-2

cdr3_nt: TGCGCCAGCAGCTTGGGGGGGACAGGGTCCCACGAGCAGTACTTC
cdr3_aa: CASSLGGTGSHEQYF
v_call: TRBV5-1
d_call: TRBD1
clone_size: NA
j_call: TRBJ2-7

cdr3_nt: TGTGCCAGCAGCTTCACAGGGGGAGTGTTGAATGAGCAGTTCTTC
cdr3_aa: CASSFTGGVLNEQFF
v_call: TRBV7-8
d_call: TRBD1
clone_size: NA
j_call: TRBJ2-1

cdr3_nt: TGTGCCAGTAGTTTACAGGGCTCTCAAGCTGGAAACACCATATATTTT
cdr3_aa: CASSLQGSQAGNTIYF
v_call: TRBV19
d_call: NA
clone_size: NA
j_call: TRBJ1-3

cdr3_nt: TGTGCCTGGAGCGTTGGGGGCCGGCTTATCAATCAGCCCCAGCATTTT
cdr3_aa: CAWSVGGRLINQPQHF
v_call: TRBV30
d_call: NA
clone_size: NA
j_call: TRBJ1-5

cdr3_nt: TGTGCCAGCAGCTCCCCGCCAGGGATGAACACTGAAGCTTTCTTT
cdr3_aa: CASSSPPGMNTEAFF
v_call: TRBV7-9
d_call: NA
clone_size: NA
j_call: TRBJ1-1

cdr3_nt: TGTGCCAGCAGCCAAGCTATCCCCGGGACTAGCGGGGGAGGATGGAAGACCCAGTACTTC
cdr3_aa: CASSQAIPGTSGGGWKTQYF
v_call: TRBV3-1/TRBV3-2
d_call: TRBD2
clone_size: NA
j_call: TRBJ2-5

cdr3_nt: TGTGCCAGCAGCTTGGCGTCGGGATTGGTCAAACTGTTTTTT
cdr3_aa: CASSLASGLVKLFF
v_call: TRBV7-9
d_call: NA
clone_size: NA
j_call: TRBJ1-4

cdr3_nt: TGTGCCAGCAGTCCCACAGGGGTCTATGGCTACACCTTC
cdr3_aa: CASSPTGVYGYTF
v_call: TRBV7-2
d_call: TRBD1
clone_size: once
j_call: TRBJ1-2

cdr3_nt: TGTGCCAGCAGCCCAACAGGGGCTCGGGAAAAACTGTTTTTT
cdr3_aa: CASSPTGAREKLFF
v_call: TRBV7-2
d_call: TRBD1
clone_size: NA
j_call: TRBJ1-4